This T cell receptor (beta chain) was identified during a study of T cell repertoires in cytomegalovirus infection. Study information: Based on public TCR beta signatures, there were indications of CMV infection and of a matching HLA type.

TCRdb re-called the reads with MiXCR, one entry per CDR3 protein. Altogether about 150,000 distinct CDR3 sequences are present, 23% being singletons, with the ten largest covering approximately 9.9%. A word on this clonotype: Its antigen remains unidentified.

Study-level points and caveats: The ex vivo response was dominated by HLA-C-restricted CMV-specific TCR beta clonotypes. The cumulative frequency of public TCR beta families identified carriers of CMV plus the relevant HLA.

The germline V gene has CDR1 SNHLY and CDR2 FYNNEI. This CDR3 region has 16 residues. The V gene end was trimmed by 8 bases and the J gene end by 0 bases; junction bases not matched to a gene: 6. The receptor was derived from a human donor in good health (CMV status not recorded). Some clones in this sample may be carry-over from other donors' samples. Specimen: PBMCs. The V gene is TRBV2, the J gene TRBJ2-6, with 8 bases matching TRBD1. CDR3 nucleotides: TGTGCCAGCGGAGCGGACAGGGCCTCTGGGGCCAACGTCCTGACTTTC. It translates to CASGADRASGANVLTF. Variable domain in full (rest from reference TRBV2 and TRBJ2-6): EPEVTQTPSHQVTQMGQEVILRCVPISNHLYFYWYRQILGQKVEFLVSFYNNEISEKSEIFDDQFSVERPDGSNFTLKIRSTKLEDSAMYFCASGADRASGANVLTFGAGSRLTVL.